The 8 T cell receptor beta chains below all came from one sample that was sequenced in a study of cytomegalovirus exposure and HLA in healthy donors (dated by TCRdb to the late 2010s). Preparation of the library involved the immunoSEQ multiplex PCR assay. For the multiplex PCR, a mixture combining 60 forward primers for TCR Vbeta segments and 13 reverse primers for TCR Jbeta segments was used. What TCRdb holds here is the immuneACCESS table cut down to in-frame rearrangements. Part of the clones is not present; checked against another copy, under half of the missing clones reflect an unresolved V gene, and the others are unexplained. The sample's own table lists about 48,000 clones. Around 5.6% of the sample belongs to the ten largest clones. Sequencing input: PBMCs. Every receptor here comes from a male donor in good health and CMV-seropositive.

The V gene is TRBV9, the J gene TRBJ1-1; perhaps TRBD1 as D (5 bases). CDR3 length: 15 residues. V was cut by 4 bases and J by 1 base, with 14 bases left in between. Germline CDR1 and CDR2: SGDLS and YYNGEE. CDR3 nucleotide sequence: TGTGCCAGCAGCCTGGGGCCAGCCGGGAACACTGAAGCTTTCTTT. Translating it yields CASSLGPAGNTEAFF.

The chain joins TRBV7-9 to TRBJ2-7; 8 bases match TRBD2. This CDR3 comprises 14 residues. The J segment lost 5 bases and the V segment lost 1 base, leaving 4 bases of the junction unmatched. Germline V gives CDR1 SEHNR, CDR2 FQNEAQ (reference sequence). CDR3 DNA sequence: TGTGCCAGCAGCTTAGAGCGGGGGAGGGACGAGCAGTACTTC. Amino acids: CASSLERGRDEQYF.

This chain uses TRBV4-2 with TRBJ1-4; TRBD1 aligns across 9 bases. CDR1 is LGHNA, CDR2 YNFKEQ, per germline. The V and J ends lost 5 bases and 4 bases, in that order; junction bases with no gene match: 5. The CDR3 sequence is 15 residues long. The CDR3 DNA reads TGTGCCAGCAGCTTAGGGACAGGGTATAATGAAAAACTGTTTTTT. This translates into CASSLGTGYNEKLFF.

The rearrangement links TRBV27 to TRBJ2-5; 13 nucleotides align to TRBD2. The CDR3 sequence is 17 residues long. J gave up 4 bases and V 4 bases, and 9 bases lay outside the gene matches. Germline CDR1 MNHEY, CDR2 SMNVEV (reference sequence). This chain's CDR3 is CASSSRLAGGRGETQYF. The CDR3 region has the DNA TGTGCCAGCAGTTCGAGACTAGCGGGGGGCCGGGGAGAGACCCAGTACTTC.

This chain uses TRBV27 with TRBJ2-7; 11 nucleotides match TRBD2. Germline CDR1 and CDR2: MNHEY and SMNVEV (reference sequence). Losses at the gene ends were 1 base for V and 5 bases for J; bases not matched to a gene: 10. This CDR3 region has 17 residues. In nucleotides, the CDR3 is TGTGCCAGCAGTTTATTCGCGTTAACTAGCGGGGGTCACGAGCAGTACTTC. Its protein product is CASSLFALTSGGHEQYF.

This chain uses TRBV11-2 with TRBJ1-3, with D unclear. Trimming stripped 5 bases from V and 0 bases from J, with 8 bases between. The length of the CDR3 is 14 residues. CDR1 and CDR2 from the germline V gene are SGHAT and FQNNGV. This CDR3 is CASSPPSSGNTIYF. As DNA, the CDR3 is TGTGCCAGCAGCCCCCCATCCTCTGGAAACACCATATATTTT.

The chain links TRBV30 to TRBJ2-6; 11 bases line up with TRBD1. J gave up 2 bases and V 4 bases, and 7 bases lay outside the gene matches. The CDR3 is 17 amino acids. Germline V gene data show CDR1 as GTSNPN and CDR2 as SVGIG (reference sequence). The CDR3 DNA reads TGTGCCTGGAACCCGGGACAGGGGGTGGCTGGGGCCAACGTCCTGACTTTC. Translating it yields CAWNPGQGVAGANVLTF.

The chain couples TRBV7-9 to TRBJ1-2, with D unclear. Germline V CDR1 and CDR2: SEHNR, FQNEAQ (reference sequence). This CDR3 region has 16 residues. V gave up 5 bases and J gave up 4 bases, with 20 bases separating them. CDR3 protein: CASSRSEGEDFYGYTF. The CDR3 DNA follows: TGTGCCAGCAGCCGCTCGGAGGGCGAGGACTTCTATGGCTACACCTTC.